The 27 T cell receptor beta chains below were found in one sample sequenced in a study of T cells after yellow fever vaccination. In TCRdb, the 5' RACE reads were re-called with MiXCR into one record per CDR3 protein. Seen here are about 260,000 distinct CDR3 sequences, around 5.3% observed once, and the top ten hold less than 3.5%. The sample in question was CD4+ T cells sorted from PBMCs, obtained on the day of the yellow fever booster vaccination. These receptors were obtained from a man younger than 30 who received the YFV17D yellow fever vaccine.

This sequence joins TRBV20-1 and TRBJ1-3; D is ambiguous. The length of the CDR3 is 15 residues. Looked up from germline, CDR1 is DFQATT and CDR2 is SNEGSKA (reference sequence). The germline V and J ends were trimmed by 0 bases and 0 bases, with 9 bases remaining between them. CDR3 sequence reads: CSARDRKSSGNTIYF. CDR3 DNA: TGCAGTGCTAGAGATCGGAAAAGCTCTGGAAACACCATATATTTT.

This clonotype was counted between two and nine times. V gene TRBV5-5 combines with J gene TRBJ2-5, with D tentatively TRBD2 (5 bases). Per the germline V gene, CDR1 is SGHKS and CDR2 is YYEKEE (reference sequence). Deletions cut 1 base from V and 4 bases from J, with 17 bases between. The length of the CDR3 is 16 residues. The CDR3: CASSLTTREWGETQYF. The CDR3 bases are TGTGCCAGCAGCTTGACTACCCGGGAATGGGGAGAGACCCAGTACTTC. Together with reference TRBV5-5 and TRBJ2-5, the CDR3 gives the full variable domain: DAGVTQSPTHLIKTRGQQVTLRCSPISGHKSVSWYQQVLGQGPQFIFQYYEKEERGRGNFPDRFSARQFPNYSSELNVNALLLGDSALYLCASSLTTREWGETQYFGPGTRLLVL.

This sequence joins TRBV12-3 or TRBV12-4 and TRBJ2-7; a possible D gene is TRBD1 (5 bases). V lost 3 bases to trimming and J lost 5 bases, with 11 bases between them. This CDR3 is 13 amino acids long. CDR3 sequence reads: CASSFRVLDEQYV. The CDR3 DNA reads as TGTGCCAGCAGTTTCAGGGTCCTGGACGAGCAGTACGTC.

This clonotype occurred many times. This sequence joins TRBV7-9 and TRBJ1-1, with unresolved D. In germline, CDR1 is SEHNR, CDR2 FQNEAQ (reference sequence). The CDR3 extends over 17 amino acids. V gave up 0 bases and J gave up 0 bases, with 14 bases separating them. For the CDR3, the DNA is TGTGCCAGCAGCTTAGCCCCCCCAGCCTTTATGAACACTGAAGCTTTCTTT. Protein: CASSLAPPAFMNTEAFF.

This clonotype showed up many times. The gene calls are TRBV12-3 or TRBV12-4 and TRBJ2-7; TRBD2 matches at 9 bases. CDR3 length: 13 amino acids. With 3 bases clipped from V and 3 bases from J, the junction kept 0 bases outside the gene matches. As DNA, the CDR3 is TGTGCCAGCAGTTTTAGCGGGGGCTACGAGCAGTACGTC. It is translated as CASSFSGGYEQYV.

V usage is TRBV20-1 and J usage is TRBJ2-5; D may be TRBD1 (6 bases). CDR1 is DFQATT, CDR2 SNEGSKA, per germline (reference sequence). Trimming removed 6 bases at V and 2 bases at J, with 13 bases between. This CDR3 has 13 amino acids. The CDR3 protein is CSASTGGQETQYF. The DNA for the CDR3 is TGCAGTGCGTCGACAGGAGGACAAGAGACCCAGTACTTC.

In this sample, this clonotype turned up a few times. This chain links TRBV5-1 with TRBJ2-1; tentative D call: TRBD2 (5 bases). Trimming cost V 2 bases and J 8 bases, with 8 bases left between them. CDR1 and CDR2 (germline): SGHRS, YFSETQ. The CDR3 totals 12 residues. DNA of the CDR3: TGCGCCAGCAGCTTCGGGGTCCATGAGCAGTTCTTC. It specifies CASSFGVHEQFF.

V is TRBV16 and J is TRBJ2-5; D ambiguous. Trimming shortened V by 2 bases and J by 5 bases, and 12 bases separated the two germline ends. Germline CDR1 and CDR2: KGHSY and FQNENV. CDR3 length equals 14 residues. The CDR3 loop reads CASSQRYLSETQYF. The DNA of the CDR3 is TGTGCCAGCAGCCAACGGTACTTGAGTGAGACCCAGTACTTC.

This clonotype was observed many times. This chain uses TRBV4-1 with TRBJ2-1; 7 bases map to TRBD2. Germline CDR1 reads MGHRA; CDR2 reads YSYEKL. The CDR3 has 17 amino acids. V trimming: 0 bases; J trimming: 7 bases; junction bases outside the gene matches: 12. CDR3 coding DNA: TGCGCCAGCAGCCAAGATCACGAGACTAGCCAGCGTAATGAGCAGTTCTTC. Translated, it gives CASSQDHETSQRNEQFF.

The V and J genes are TRBV28 and TRBJ2-5, with D possibly being TRBD2 (7 bases). Looked up from germline, CDR1 is MDHEN and CDR2 is SYDVKM. The CDR3 extends over 13 amino acids. The ends were cut back, 9 bases at V and 4 bases at J, with 15 bases in the middle. The CDR3 nucleotides read TGTGCCAGTGTGACGGGGGGCTCAGAGACCCAGTACTTC. Amino acid sequence: CASVTGGSETQYF.

Ten or more counts support this clonotype. DNA of the CDR3: TGCAGTGCTAGAGATAGTTCGGACAATGAGCAGTTCTTC. Amino acid sequence: CSARDSSDNEQFF. V and J are TRBV20-1 and TRBJ2-1; D gene uncertain. Germline CDR1 and CDR2: DFQATT and SNEGSKA (reference sequence). The CDR3 covers 13 residues. The V end was cut by 0 bases, the J end by 5 bases, with 8 bases between.

A few counts support this clonotype. CDR3 amino acids: CASSVASGTGVTDTQYF. The DNA for the CDR3 is TGTGCCAGCAGCGTAGCCTCGGGGACGGGTGTTACAGATACGCAGTATTTT. This chain connects TRBV9 to TRBJ2-3, with D possibly called TRBD1 or TRBD2 (5 bases each). Per the germline V gene, CDR1 is SGDLS and CDR2 is YYNGEE. This CDR3 is 17 amino acids long. V was clipped by 0 bases and J by 3 bases, with 17 bases between them.

This clonotype has ten or more counts. CDR3 amino acids: CASSLDRGAGNIQYF. The DNA for the CDR3 is TGTGCCAGCAGCTTGGACCGGGGAGCTGGAAACATTCAGTACTTC. The V and J genes are TRBV7-8 and TRBJ2-4, with D possibly being TRBD2 (5 bases). Germline CDR1 SGHVS, CDR2 FQNEAQ. The V end was cut by 3 bases, the J end by 6 bases, with 15 bases between. This CDR3 is 15 amino acids long.

The sample holds a few counts of this clonotype. V is TRBV20-1 and J is TRBJ2-5; 8 bases fit TRBD1. V was pared by 3 bases and J by 4 bases, with 10 bases of the junction left unmatched. This CDR3 contains 15 residues. The germline gives CDR1 DFQATT, CDR2 SNEGSKA (reference sequence). CDR3 in DNA: TGCAGTGCTAGGGTGCAGGGGGCGTCGAGAGAGACCCAGTACTTC. This codes for CSARVQGASRETQYF.

The chain links TRBV5-1 to TRBJ2-1, with D tentatively TRBD1 (5 bases). CDR1 and CDR2 from the germline V gene are SGHRS and YFSETQ. CDR3 length equals 13 residues. V shed 0 bases and J shed 8 bases, with 9 bases lying between them. The CDR3 loop reads CASSLVGAHEQFF. The CDR3 nucleotides are TGCGCCAGCAGCTTGGTTGGGGCCCATGAGCAGTTCTTC.

This clonotype came up a few times. This chain links TRBV28 with TRBJ1-5; D might be TRBD1 (5 bases). The germline V gene encodes CDR1 MDHEN and CDR2 SYDVKM. This CDR3 is 14 amino acids long. The germline V and J ends were trimmed by 6 bases and 7 bases, with 16 bases remaining between them. The DNA of the CDR3 is TGTGCCAGCAGCCCGAGGGGTCTCGGGCAGCCCCAGCATTTT. Residues: CASSPRGLGQPQHF.

This clonotype appeared a few times. The rearrangement uses TRBV2 and TRBJ2-4, with D unresolved. Germline CDR1 reads SNHLY; CDR2 reads FYNNEI. The V gene lost 7 bases and the J gene lost 3 bases, with 10 bases spanning the gap. This CDR3 spans 13 amino acids. The CDR3 bases are TGTGCCAGCATGGGCGATATCAAAAACATTCAGTACTTC. Translation: CASMGDIKNIQYF.

This clonotype showed up many times. V is TRBV11-2 and J is TRBJ1-2, with TRBD1 identical over 7 bases. The CDR3 spans 15 residues. V was pared by 4 bases and J by 7 bases, with 12 bases of the junction left unmatched. Per germline, CDR1 SGHAT and CDR2 FQNNGV. The CDR3 protein is CASSSTRDSESGYTF. CDR3 DNA sequence: TGTGCCAGCAGCTCAACGCGGGACAGCGAATCTGGCTACACCTTC. Based on the CDR3 plus reference TRBV11-2 and TRBJ1-2, the full variable domain is EAGVAQSPRYKIIEKRQSVAFWCNPISGHATLYWYQQILGQGPKLLIQFQNNGVVDDSQLPKDRFSAERLKGVDSTLKIQPAKLEDSAVYLCASSSTRDSESGYTFGSGTRLTVV.

This clonotype was recorded at least ten times. The chain couples TRBV4-1 to TRBJ2-5; perhaps TRBD2 as D (5 bases). This CDR3 is built from 12 residues. V lost 4 bases and J lost 7, with 10 bases in between. CDR1 is MGHRA and CDR2 is YSYEKL in the germline V gene. The CDR3 sequence is CASSLARGTQYF. Written as DNA, the CDR3 is TGCGCCAGCAGCCTCGCTCGGGGGACCCAGTACTTC.

The chain employs TRBV6-2 or TRBV6-3 and TRBJ2-1; 8 positions match TRBD2. V gave up 2 bases and J gave up 9 bases; unmatched junction bases: 6. The CDR3 is 14 residues long. The V gene's germline CDR1 is MNHEY and CDR2 SVGEGT. The CDR3 DNA reads as TGTGCCAGCAGTTACATCGGACTAGCTGGTGAGCAGTTCTTC. This translates into CASSYIGLAGEQFF.

The chain combines TRBV12-3 or TRBV12-4 with TRBJ1-5; perhaps TRBD1 as D (5 bases). The CDR3 contains 15 residues. V shed 5 bases and J shed 12 bases, with 23 bases lying between them. The CDR3 DNA sequence: TGTGCCAGCAGTGGCGGGGACTTTACAAAGCCCCTCCAGCATTTT. Its translation is CASSGGDFTKPLQHF.

This clonotype showed up many times. CDR3 region: CASSQSGAPEPAEQFF. CDR3 DNA sequence: TGCGCCAGCAGCCAATCCGGGGCGCCAGAGCCAGCGGAGCAGTTCTTC. The rearrangement links TRBV4-3 to TRBJ2-1; D may be TRBD1 or TRBD2 (5 bases each). V was clipped by 2 bases and J by 10 bases, with 21 bases between them. This CDR3 has 16 residues. From germline, CDR1 is LGHNA and CDR2 YSLEER.

This clonotype showed up just a few times. The chain has TRBV11-2 and TRBJ2-5; perhaps TRBD2 as D (6 bases). There are 13 residues in the CDR3. V lost 3 bases and J 3 bases, leaving 8 bases between the germline ends. CDR1 SGHAT and CDR2 FQNNGV come from the germline V gene. CDR3 bases: TGTGCCAGCAGCTTTCGGAGGGAAGAGACCCAGTACTTC. Translation: CASSFRREETQYF.

The chain couples TRBV7-2 to TRBJ1-4, with D possibly matching TRBD1 (5 bases). The CDR3 contains 14 residues. V shed 5 bases and J shed 4 bases, with 11 bases lying between them. Germline CDR1 SGHTA, CDR2 FQGNSA. The CDR3 protein is CASSQGRYNEKLFF. The CDR3 coding sequence is TGTGCCAGCAGCCAGGGACGGTATAATGAAAAACTGTTTTTT.

This clonotype turned up a few times. The rearrangement uses TRBV11-2 and TRBJ2-3; 11 bases agree with TRBD2. V dropped 1 base and J dropped 6; count of bases not matched to a gene: 6. This CDR3 contains 16 residues. Germline CDR1 reads SGHAT; CDR2 reads FQNNGV. This CDR3 reads CASSLGRLAGGDTQYF. DNA for the CDR3: TGTGCCAGCAGCTTAGGCCGCCTAGCGGGGGGTGATACGCAGTATTTT.

The rearrangement uses TRBV6-5 and TRBJ1-1, with TRBD1 matching over 11 bases. Per the germline V gene, CDR1 is MNHEY and CDR2 is SVGAGI. V lost 1 base to trimming and J lost 10 bases; unmatched junction nucleotides: 2. The CDR3 totals 13 residues. In nucleotides, the CDR3 is TGTGCCAGCAGTTACTGGGGACAGGGGGGAGCTTTCTTT. Residues: CASSYWGQGGAFF.

This clonotype was counted ten times or more. This chain connects TRBV6-5 to TRBJ2-2, with TRBD1 matching over 9 bases. The CDR3 totals 16 residues. The V gene end was trimmed by 6 bases and the J gene end by 5 bases; junction bases not matched to a gene: 10. CDR1 and CDR2 from the germline V gene are MNHEY and SVGAGI. The CDR3 protein is CASRGTGTGRTGELFF. As DNA, the CDR3 is TGTGCCAGCAGGGGTACCGGGACAGGGCGTACCGGGGAGCTGTTTTTT.